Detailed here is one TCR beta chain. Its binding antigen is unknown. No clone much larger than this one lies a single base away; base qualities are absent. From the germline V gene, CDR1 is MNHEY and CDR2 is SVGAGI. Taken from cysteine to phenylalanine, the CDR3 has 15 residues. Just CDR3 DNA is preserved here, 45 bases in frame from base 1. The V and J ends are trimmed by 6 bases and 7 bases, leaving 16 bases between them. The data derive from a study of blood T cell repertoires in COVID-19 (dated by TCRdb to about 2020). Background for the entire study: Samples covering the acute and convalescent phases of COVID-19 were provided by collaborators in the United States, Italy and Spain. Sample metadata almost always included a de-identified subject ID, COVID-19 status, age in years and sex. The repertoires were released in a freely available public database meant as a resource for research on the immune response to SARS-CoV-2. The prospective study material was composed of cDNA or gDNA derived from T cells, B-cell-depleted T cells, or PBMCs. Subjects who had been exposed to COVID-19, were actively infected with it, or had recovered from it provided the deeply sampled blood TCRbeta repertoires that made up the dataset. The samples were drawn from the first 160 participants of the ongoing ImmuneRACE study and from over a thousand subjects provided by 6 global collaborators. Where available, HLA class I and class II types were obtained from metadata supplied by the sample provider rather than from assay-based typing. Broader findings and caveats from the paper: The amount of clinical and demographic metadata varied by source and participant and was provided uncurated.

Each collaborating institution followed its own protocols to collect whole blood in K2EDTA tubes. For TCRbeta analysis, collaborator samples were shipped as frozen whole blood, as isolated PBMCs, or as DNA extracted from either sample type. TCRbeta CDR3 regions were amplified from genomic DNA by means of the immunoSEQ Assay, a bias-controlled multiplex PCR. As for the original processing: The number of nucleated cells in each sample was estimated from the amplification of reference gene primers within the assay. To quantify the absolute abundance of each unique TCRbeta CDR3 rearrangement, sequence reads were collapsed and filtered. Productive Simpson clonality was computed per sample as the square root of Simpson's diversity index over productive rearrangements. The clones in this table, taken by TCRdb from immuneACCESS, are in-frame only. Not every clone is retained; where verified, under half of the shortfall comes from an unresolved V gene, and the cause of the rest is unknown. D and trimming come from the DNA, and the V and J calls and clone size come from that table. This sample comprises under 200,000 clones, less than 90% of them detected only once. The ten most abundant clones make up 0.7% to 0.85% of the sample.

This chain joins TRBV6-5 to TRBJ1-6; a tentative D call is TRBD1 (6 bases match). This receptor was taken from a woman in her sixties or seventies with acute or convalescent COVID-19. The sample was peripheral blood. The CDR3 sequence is CASRGLGQQNSPLHF. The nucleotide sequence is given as TGTGCCAGCAGGGGCCTTGGACAGCAAAATTCACCCCTCCACTTT.